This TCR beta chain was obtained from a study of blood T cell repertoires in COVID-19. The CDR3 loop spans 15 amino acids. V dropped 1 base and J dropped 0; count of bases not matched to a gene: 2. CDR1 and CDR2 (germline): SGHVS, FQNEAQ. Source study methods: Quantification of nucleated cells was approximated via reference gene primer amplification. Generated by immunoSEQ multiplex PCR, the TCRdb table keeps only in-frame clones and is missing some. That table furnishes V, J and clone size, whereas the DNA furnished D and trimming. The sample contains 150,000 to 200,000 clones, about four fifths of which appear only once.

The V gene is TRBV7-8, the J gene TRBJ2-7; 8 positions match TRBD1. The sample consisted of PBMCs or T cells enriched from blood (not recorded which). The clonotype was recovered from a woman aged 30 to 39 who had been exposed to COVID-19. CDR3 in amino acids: CASSLGTGSSYEQYF. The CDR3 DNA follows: TGTGCCAGCAGCTTAGGGACAGGGAGCTCCTACGAGCAGTACTTC.